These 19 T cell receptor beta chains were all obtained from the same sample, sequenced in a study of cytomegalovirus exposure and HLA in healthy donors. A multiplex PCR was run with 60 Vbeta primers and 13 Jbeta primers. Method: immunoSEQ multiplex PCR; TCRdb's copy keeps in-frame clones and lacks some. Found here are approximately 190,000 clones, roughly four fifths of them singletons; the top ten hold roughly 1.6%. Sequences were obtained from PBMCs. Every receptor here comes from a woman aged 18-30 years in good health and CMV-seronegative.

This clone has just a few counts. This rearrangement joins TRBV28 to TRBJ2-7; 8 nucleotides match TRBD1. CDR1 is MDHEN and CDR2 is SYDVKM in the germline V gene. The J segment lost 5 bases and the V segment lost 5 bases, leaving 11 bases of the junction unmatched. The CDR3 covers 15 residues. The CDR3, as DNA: TGTGCCAGCAGTCCGCGGACAGGGTTTAGCAACGAGCAGTACGTC. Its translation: CASSPRTGFSNEQYV.

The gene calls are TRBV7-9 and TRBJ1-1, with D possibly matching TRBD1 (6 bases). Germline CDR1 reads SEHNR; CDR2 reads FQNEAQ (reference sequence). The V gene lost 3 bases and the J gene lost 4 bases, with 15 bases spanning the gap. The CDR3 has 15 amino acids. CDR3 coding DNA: TGTGCCAGCAGCTTTCCCGGGACATCTACCACTGAAGCTTTCTTT. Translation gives CASSFPGTSTTEAFF.

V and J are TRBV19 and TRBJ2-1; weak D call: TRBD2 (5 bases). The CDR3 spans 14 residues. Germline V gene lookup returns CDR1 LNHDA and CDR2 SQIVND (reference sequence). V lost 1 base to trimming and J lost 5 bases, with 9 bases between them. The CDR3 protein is CASSIALGNNEQFF. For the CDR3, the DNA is TGTGCCAGTAGTATAGCACTAGGCAACAATGAGCAGTTCTTC.

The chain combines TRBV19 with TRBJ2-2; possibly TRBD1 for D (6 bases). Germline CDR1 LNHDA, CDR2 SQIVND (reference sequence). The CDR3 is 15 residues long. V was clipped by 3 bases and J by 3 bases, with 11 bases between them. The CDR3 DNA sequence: TGTGCCAGTAGTATTGCAGGGGTATACACCGGGGAGCTGTTTTTT. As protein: CASSIAGVYTGELFF. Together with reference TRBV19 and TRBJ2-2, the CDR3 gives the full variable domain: DGGITQSPKYLFRKEGQNVTLSCEQNLNHDAMYWYRQDPGQGLRLIYYSQIVNDFQKGDIAEGYSVSREKKESFPLTVTSAQKNPTAFYLCASSIAGVYTGELFFGEGSRLTVL.

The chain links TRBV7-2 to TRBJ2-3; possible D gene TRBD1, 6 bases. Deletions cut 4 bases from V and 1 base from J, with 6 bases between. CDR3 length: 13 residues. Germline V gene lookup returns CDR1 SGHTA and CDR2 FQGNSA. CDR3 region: CASSYRGTDTQYF. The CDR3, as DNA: TGTGCCAGCAGCTACAGGGGCACAGATACGCAGTATTTT.

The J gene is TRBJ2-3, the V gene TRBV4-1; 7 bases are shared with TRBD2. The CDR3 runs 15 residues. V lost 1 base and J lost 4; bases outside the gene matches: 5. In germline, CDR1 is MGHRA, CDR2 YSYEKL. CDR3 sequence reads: CASSQAGGLSDTQYF. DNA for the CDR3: TGCGCCAGCAGCCAAGCGGGGGGTCTCTCAGATACGCAGTATTTT.

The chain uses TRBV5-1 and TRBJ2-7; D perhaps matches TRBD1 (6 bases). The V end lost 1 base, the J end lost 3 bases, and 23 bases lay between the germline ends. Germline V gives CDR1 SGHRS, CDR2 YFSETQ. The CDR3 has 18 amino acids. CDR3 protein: CASSLPGDKAKGRYEQYV. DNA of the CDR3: TGCGCCAGCAGCTTGCCCGGGGACAAAGCCAAGGGCCGCTACGAGCAGTACGTC.

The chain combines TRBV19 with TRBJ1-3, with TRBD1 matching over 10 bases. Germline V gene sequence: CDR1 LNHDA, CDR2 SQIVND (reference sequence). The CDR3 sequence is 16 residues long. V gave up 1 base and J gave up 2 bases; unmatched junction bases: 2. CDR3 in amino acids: CASSIGDRGTGNTIYF. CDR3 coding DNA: TGTGCCAGTAGTATAGGGGACAGGGGCACTGGAAACACCATATATTTT.

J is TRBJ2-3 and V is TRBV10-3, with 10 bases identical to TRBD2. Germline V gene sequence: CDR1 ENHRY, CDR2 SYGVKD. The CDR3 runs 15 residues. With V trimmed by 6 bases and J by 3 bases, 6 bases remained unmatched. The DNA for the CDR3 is TGTGCCATCAGCGCCGGGACTAGCGAAACAGATACGCAGTATTTT. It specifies CAISAGTSETDTQYF.

CDR3 sequence (DNA): TGTGCCAGTAGTGACGGGACAGGTACCGAAAAACTGTTTTTT. Its protein product is CASSDGTGTEKLFF. V is TRBV19 and J is TRBJ1-4; the match to TRBD1 covers 8 bases. The germline V gene encodes CDR1 LNHDA and CDR2 SQIVND (reference sequence). Trimming removed 5 bases from V and 8 bases from J; junction bases left unmatched: 7. The CDR3 contains 14 residues.

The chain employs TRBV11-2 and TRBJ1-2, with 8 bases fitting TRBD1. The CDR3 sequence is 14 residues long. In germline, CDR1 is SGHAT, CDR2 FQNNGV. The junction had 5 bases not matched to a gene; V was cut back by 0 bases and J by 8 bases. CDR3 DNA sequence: TGTGCCAGCAGCTTAGATCAGGGGGCTGGGGGCTACACCTTC. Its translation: CASSLDQGAGGYTF. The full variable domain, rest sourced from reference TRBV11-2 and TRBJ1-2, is EAGVAQSPRYKIIEKRQSVAFWCNPISGHATLYWYQQILGQGPKLLIQFQNNGVVDDSQLPKDRFSAERLKGVDSTLKIQPAKLEDSAVYLCASSLDQGAGGYTFGSGTRLTVV.

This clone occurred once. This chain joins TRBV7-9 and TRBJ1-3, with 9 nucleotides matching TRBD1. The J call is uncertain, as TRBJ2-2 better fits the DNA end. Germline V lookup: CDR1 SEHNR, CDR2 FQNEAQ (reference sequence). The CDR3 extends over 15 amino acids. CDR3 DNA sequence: TGTGCCAGCAGCGGGACAGGGACGGACACCGGGGAGCTGTTTTTT. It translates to CASSGTGTDTGELFF.

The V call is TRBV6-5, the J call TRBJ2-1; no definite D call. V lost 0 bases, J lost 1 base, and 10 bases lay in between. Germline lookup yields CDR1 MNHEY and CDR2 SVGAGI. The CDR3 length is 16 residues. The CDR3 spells CASSYSEFTSYNEQFF. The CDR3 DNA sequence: TGTGCCAGCAGTTACTCGGAGTTTACGTCCTACAATGAGCAGTTCTTC.

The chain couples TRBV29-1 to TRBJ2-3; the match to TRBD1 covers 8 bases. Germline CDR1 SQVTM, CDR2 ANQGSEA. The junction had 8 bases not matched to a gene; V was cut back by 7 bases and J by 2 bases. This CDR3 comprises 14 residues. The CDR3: CSARQGAVTDTQYF. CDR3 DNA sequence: TGCAGCGCACGGCAGGGGGCTGTCACAGATACGCAGTATTTT.

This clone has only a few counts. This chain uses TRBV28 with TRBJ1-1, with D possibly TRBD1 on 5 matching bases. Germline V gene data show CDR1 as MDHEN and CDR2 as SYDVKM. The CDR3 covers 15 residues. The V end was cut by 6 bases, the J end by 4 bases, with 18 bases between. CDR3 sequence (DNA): TGTGCCAGCAGACCAGCTGGGGGGGTTCGCACTGAAGCTTTCTTT. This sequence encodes CASRPAGGVRTEAFF.

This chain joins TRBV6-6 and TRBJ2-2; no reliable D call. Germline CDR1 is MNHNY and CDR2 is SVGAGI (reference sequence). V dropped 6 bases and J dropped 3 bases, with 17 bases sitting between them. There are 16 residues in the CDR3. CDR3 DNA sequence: TGTGCCAGCAGCTTAAGTAAAGAACTGGACACCGGGGAGCTGTTTTTT. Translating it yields CASSLSKELDTGELFF.

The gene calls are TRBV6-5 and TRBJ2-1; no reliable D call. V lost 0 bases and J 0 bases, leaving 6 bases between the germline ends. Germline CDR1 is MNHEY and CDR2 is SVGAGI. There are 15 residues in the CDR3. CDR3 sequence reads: CASSYSRSSYNEQFF. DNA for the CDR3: TGTGCCAGCAGTTACTCACGGAGCTCCTACAATGAGCAGTTCTTC.

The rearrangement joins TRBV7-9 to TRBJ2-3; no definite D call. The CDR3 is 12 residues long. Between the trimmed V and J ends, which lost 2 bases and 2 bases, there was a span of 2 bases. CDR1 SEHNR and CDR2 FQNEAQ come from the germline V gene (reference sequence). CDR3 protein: CASSLYTDTQYF. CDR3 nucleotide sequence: TGTGCCAGCAGCTTATACACAGATACGCAGTATTTT.

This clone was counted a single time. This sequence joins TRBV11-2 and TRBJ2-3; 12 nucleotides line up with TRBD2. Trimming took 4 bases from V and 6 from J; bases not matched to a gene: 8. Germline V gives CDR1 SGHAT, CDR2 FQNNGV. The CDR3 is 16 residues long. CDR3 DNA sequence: TGTGCCAGCAGCTCCCGGACTAGCGGGACGCCTGATACGCAGTATTTT. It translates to CASSSRTSGTPDTQYF. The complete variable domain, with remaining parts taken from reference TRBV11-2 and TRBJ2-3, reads EAGVAQSPRYKIIEKRQSVAFWCNPISGHATLYWYQQILGQGPKLLIQFQNNGVVDDSQLPKDRFSAERLKGVDSTLKIQPAKLEDSAVYLCASSSRTSGTPDTQYFGPGTRLTVL.